The 14 T cell receptor beta chains presented below share a single source sample, sequenced in a study of CD8+CD57+ T cells in acquired aplastic anemia. Those patients picked for sequencing had displayed CD8+CD57+ cell expansion on flow cytometry. Researchers used genomic DNA as the template to profile TCR beta VDJ and CDR3. TCRdb reprocessed the reads with MiXCR, giving one entry per CDR3 protein. The sample has about half a million distinct CDR3 sequences, around 32% seen once. Sequencing was performed on sorted CD4+, CD8+, or CD8+CD57+ T cells (not recorded which) from PBMCs. These receptors came from a human donor with aplastic anemia.

Details on this clonotype: This sequence may be a read error, since a much larger clone differs from it by one base. The chain combines TRBV20-1 with TRBJ1-6; D might be TRBD1 (6 bases). Germline assignment: CDR1 DFQATT and CDR2 SNEGSKA (reference sequence). CDR3 length: 15 amino acids. CDR3 sequence (DNA): TGCGGTGCTAGAGAGCACGGGACACATAATTCACCCCTCCACTTT. It is translated as CGAREHGTHNSPLHF.

This clonotype was counted between two and nine times. This rearrangement joins TRBV25-1 to TRBJ1-3, with 7 bases matching TRBD1. After removal of 6 bases from V and 6 bases from J, the junction contained 8 bases not matched to a gene. This CDR3 is built from 14 residues. Germline loops: CDR1 MGHDK, CDR2 SYGVNS. CDR3 sequence: CASSMGTAVNTIYF. In nucleotides, the CDR3 is TGTGCCAGCAGCATGGGGACAGCAGTAAACACCATATATTTT. Full variable domain (outside the CDR3, taken from reference TRBV25-1 and TRBJ1-3): EADIYQTPRYLVIGTGKKITLECSQTMGHDKMYWYQQDPGMELHLIHYSYGVNSTEKGDLSSESTVSRIRTEHFPLTLESARPSHTSQYLCASSMGTAVNTIYFGEGSWLTVV.

This clonotype was counted at least ten times. The V call is TRBV19, the J call TRBJ1-2; D ambiguous. V lost 3 bases and J 5 bases, leaving 7 bases between the germline ends. CDR3 length: 12 residues. CDR1 is LNHDA, CDR2 SQIVND, per germline (reference sequence). The CDR3 spells CASSIPGYGYTF. The CDR3 DNA is TGTGCCAGTAGTATCCCGGGATATGGCTACACCTTC. The full variable domain, with the rest looked up from reference TRBV19 and TRBJ1-2, is DGGITQSPKYLFRKEGQNVTLSCEQNLNHDAMYWYRQDPGQGLRLIYYSQIVNDFQKGDIAEGYSVSREKKESFPLTVTSAQKNPTAFYLCASSIPGYGYTFGSGTRLTVV.

This clonotype appeared a few times. The chain carries TRBV5-1 and TRBJ1-6, with no clear D. V shed 0 bases and J shed 5 bases, with 9 bases lying between them. Germline assignment: CDR1 SGHRS and CDR2 YFSETQ. CDR3 length equals 15 residues. The CDR3 nucleotides are TGCGCCAGCAGCTTGGCGGACCTTAATAATTCACCCCTCCACTTT. This codes for CASSLADLNNSPLHF.

This clonotype was counted at least ten times. The chain recombines TRBV20-1 with TRBJ1-6; D is uncertain. There are 14 residues in the CDR3. Trimming pared 3 bases from V and 6 bases from J, leaving 12 bases between. CDR1 and CDR2 from the germline V gene are DFQATT and SNEGSKA (reference sequence). Written as DNA, the CDR3 is TGCAGTGCTAGTTCCCCTCTTTTTAATTCACCCCTCCACTTT. Encoded protein: CSASSPLFNSPLHF.

The genes are TRBV6-1 and TRBJ1-2; D is perhaps TRBD1 (6 bases). Germline CDR1 is MNHNS and CDR2 is SASEGT. Trimming shortened V by 11 bases and J by 7 bases, and 26 bases separated the two germline ends. CDR3 length: 15 amino acids. In nucleotides, the CDR3 is TGTGCCGGCAATCCACTGGGGGCAGGGTTGGGTGGCTACACCTTC. The encoded protein is CAGNPLGAGLGGYTF.

About this clonotype itself: This may be a read error: a much more frequent sequence differs by one nucleotide. The chain recombines TRBV20-1 with TRBJ1-5, with TRBD1 matching over 7 bases. Germline V gives CDR1 DFQATT, CDR2 SNEGSKA (reference sequence). Trimming took 6 bases from V and 1 from J; bases not matched to a gene: 9. The CDR3 has 15 amino acids. In DNA form, the CDR3 reads TGCAGTGCAAACACCGACAGGGAGAGCAATCAGCCCCAGCATTTT. Protein: CSANTDRESNQPQHF.

This clonotype was seen a few times. V and J are TRBV5-6 and TRBJ2-3, with 11 positions matching TRBD2. This CDR3 is built from 16 residues. Germline trimming cut 4 bases from V and 8 bases from J; bases unmatched to any gene: 12. CDR1 is SGHDT and CDR2 is YYEEEE in the germline V gene. DNA for the CDR3: TGTGCCAGCAGCCCTTTAGGGACTAGCGGTCTTGCTACGCAGTATTTT. Its translation: CASSPLGTSGLATQYF.

The rearrangement uses TRBV6-1 and TRBJ1-5; 9 bases match TRBD1. CDR3 length equals 16 residues. Per the germline V gene, CDR1 is MNHNS and CDR2 is SASEGT. After removal of 5 bases from V and 2 bases from J, the junction contained 7 bases not matched to a gene. CDR3 sequence: CASSIGTGMGNQPQHF. The DNA of the CDR3 is TGTGCCAGCAGTATAGGGACAGGGATGGGCAATCAGCCCCAGCATTTT.

The chain has TRBV20-1 and TRBJ1-5; the D gene is possibly TRBD1 (6 bases). This CDR3 is built from 13 residues. Trimming pared 5 bases from V and 7 bases from J, leaving 15 bases between. Per germline, CDR1 DFQATT and CDR2 SNEGSKA (reference sequence). For the CDR3, the DNA is TGCAGTGCTGGAGGGGGGCCGGCCCAGCCCCAGCATTTT. It encodes CSAGGGPAQPQHF.

The J gene is TRBJ1-2, the V gene TRBV15, with a possible D match to TRBD1 (6 bases). Germline CDR1 is LNHNV and CDR2 is YYDKDF (reference sequence). V was shortened by 4 bases and J by 7 bases, with 7 bases between the two germline ends. The CDR3 contains 11 residues. The CDR3 region is CATSKGGGYTF. The CDR3 bases are TGTGCCACCAGCAAGGGGGGTGGCTACACCTTC. Using reference TRBV15 and TRBJ1-2 for the parts outside the CDR3, the full variable domain is DAMVIQNPRYQVTQFGKPVTLSCSQTLNHNVMYWYQQKSSQAPKLLFHYYDKDFNNEADTPDNFQSRRPNTSFCFLDIRSPGLGDTAMYLCATSKGGGYTFGSGTRLTVV.

With regard to this clonotype: A clone one base away is much larger, so this may be a read error. The rearrangement uses TRBV20-1 and TRBJ1-2, with D possibly TRBD1 on 6 matching bases. The CDR3 contains 13 residues. CDR1 is DFQATT, CDR2 SNEGSKA, per germline (reference sequence). The CDR3 is CSASLDRIYDYTF. The CDR3 bases are TGCAGTGCTAGTCTCGACAGGATTTATGACTACACCTTC.

This sequence joins TRBV11-1 and TRBJ1-1; 9 bases match TRBD1. Per germline, CDR1 SGHAT and CDR2 FQDESV (reference sequence). The CDR3 totals 18 residues. V was pared by 5 bases and J by 3 bases, with 16 bases of the junction left unmatched. The CDR3 DNA follows: TGTGCCAGCAGCAACCCTCGGGACAGGGCCCCCCTCGACACTGAAGCTTTCTTT. It yields the protein CASSNPRDRAPLDTEAFF.

In its sample, this clonotype was seen many times. This chain links TRBV10-3 with TRBJ2-5; no clear D. Germline-derived CDR1 and CDR2 are ENHRY and SYGVKD. The V end was cut by 4 bases, the J end by 0 bases, with 9 bases between. This CDR3 comprises 14 residues. CDR3 protein: CAISGTAYQETQYF. The CDR3 nucleotides are TGTGCCATCAGTGGGACCGCGTACCAAGAGACCCAGTACTTC.